This T cell receptor (beta chain) was documented in a study of T cells in Graves' hyperthyroidism and ophthalmopathy. Researchers took RNA transcripts and amplified the TCR beta CDR3 regions from them. HTBI primers were employed in a first-round RT-PCR of the TCR CDR3. MiXCR was run by TCRdb on the multiplex PCR reads, yielding one entry per CDR3 protein. The repertoire has about 290,000 distinct CDR3 sequences, about a sixth of them found once; the top ten carry 55% to 60%. Uncontrolled infection, other autoimmune disease, pregnancy or lactation led to exclusion. Source material for PBMCs was 10 ml fresh peripheral blood. The CDR3 totals 15 residues. V was clipped by 6 bases and J by 5 bases; unmatched bases: 9. Germline CDR1 reads DFQATT; CDR2 reads SNEGSKA (reference sequence). This clonotype showed up many times.

The source is a woman aged 60-75 years with Graves' ophthalmopathy. Source material: blood. The chain combines TRBV20-1 with TRBJ2-7; 14 positions agree with TRBD2. CDR3 residues: CSALSGTSGSDEQYF. CDR3 nucleotides: TGCAGTGCCCTTTCCGGGACTAGCGGGAGTGACGAGCAGTACTTC.